This entry lists 9 T cell receptor beta chains sequenced from one sample in a study of cytotoxic CD8 clonotypes in ibrutinib-treated CLL. Using immunoSEQ multiplex PCR, the repertoire was profiled, and TCRdb retains in-frame clones only, with some absent. This sample has 160,000 or so clones; roughly 84% occur once, and the top ten carry 3%. This specimen consisted of PBMCs, obtained at disease progression, from a patient treated with ibrutinib. The receptors derive from a human donor with chronic lymphocytic leukemia.

The V gene is TRBV19, the J gene TRBJ2-3, with a possible D match to TRBD2 (6 bases). The CDR3 has 17 residues. Per germline, CDR1 LNHDA and CDR2 SQIVND (reference sequence). Deletions cut 4 bases from V and 2 bases from J, with 19 bases between. The CDR3 reads CASSKRVAEAFTDTQYF. CDR3 nucleotides: TGTGCCAGTAGTAAAAGAGTAGCGGAGGCTTTCACAGATACGCAGTATTTT.

The genes are TRBV29-1 and TRBJ2-2; no clear D gene. V was trimmed by 3 bases and J by 2 bases, leaving 7 bases between them. Germline loops: CDR1 SQVTM, CDR2 ANQGSEA. This CDR3 region has 13 residues. CDR3 sequence (DNA): TGCAGCGTTGATGACACAAACACCGGGGAGCTGTTTTTT. Amino acid sequence: CSVDDTNTGELFF.

The chain combines TRBV9 with TRBJ2-1, with 12 bases identical to TRBD1. The CDR3 extends over 15 amino acids. Germline-derived CDR1 and CDR2 are SGDLS and YYNGEE. V lost 7 bases to trimming and J lost 6 bases; unmatched junction nucleotides: 8. DNA of the CDR3: TGTGCCAGCGGGACCGGGACAGGGGGCTTCAATGAGCAGTTCTTC. Its protein product is CASGTGTGGFNEQFF.

On this clone: The identical CDR3 is also encoded by other nucleotide sequences in the sample. The chain links TRBV5-1 to TRBJ2-3; D is unresolved. The V and J ends lost 0 bases and 0 bases respectively, with 8 bases between them. CDR1 is SGHRS, CDR2 YFSETQ, per germline. The CDR3 consists of 15 residues. Written as DNA, the CDR3 is TGCGCCAGCAGCTTGGAAACGGCTAGCACAGATACGCAGTATTTT. It specifies CASSLETASTDTQYF.

V usage is TRBV29-1 and J usage is TRBJ1-3; D unresolved. V lost 8 bases, J lost 2 bases, and 16 bases lay in between. Germline V gene sequence: CDR1 SQVTM, CDR2 ANQGSEA. CDR3 length: 14 residues. The CDR3 DNA reads as TGCAGCACCTGGGAAAATATGGCTGGAAACACCATATATTTT. This gives the protein CSTWENMAGNTIYF.

This clone has only a few counts. The V gene is TRBV28, the J gene TRBJ1-2; perhaps TRBD1 as D (5 bases). This CDR3 has 13 amino acids. Germline loops: CDR1 MDHEN, CDR2 SYDVKM. The V end lost 6 bases, the J end lost 6 bases, and 14 bases lay between the germline ends. The CDR3 loop is CASSPPGLNGYTF. The CDR3, as DNA: TGTGCCAGCAGCCCACCAGGGTTGAATGGCTACACCTTC.

A few counts support this clone. The rearrangement joins TRBV19 to TRBJ1-5; D is possibly TRBD1 (6 bases). V gave up 8 bases and J gave up 6 bases, with 17 bases separating them. The CDR3 totals 14 residues. Germline V gives CDR1 LNHDA, CDR2 SQIVND (reference sequence). CDR3 amino acids: CASGEQGLGQPQHF. The CDR3 DNA sequence: TGTGCCAGTGGAGAGCAGGGGTTGGGTCAGCCCCAGCATTTT.

This clone was picked up a small number of times. The V gene is TRBV20-1, the J gene TRBJ1-1; D uncertain. The CDR3 length is 11 residues. Germline CDR1 DFQATT, CDR2 SNEGSKA (reference sequence). Trimming pared 5 bases from V and 2 bases from J, leaving 6 bases between. The CDR3 nucleotides are TGCAGTGCTCCTGATAACACTGAAGCTTTCTTT. Translating gives CSAPDNTEAFF.

This clone was detected a few times. The rearrangement links TRBV19 to TRBJ1-2, with 8 positions matching TRBD1. V lost 7 bases to trimming and J lost 0 bases; unmatched junction nucleotides: 7. CDR1 LNHDA and CDR2 SQIVND come from the germline V gene (reference sequence). The CDR3 sequence is 15 residues long. The CDR3 protein is CASKTADRANYGYTF. CDR3 DNA sequence: TGTGCCAGTAAAACGGCGGACAGGGCTAACTATGGCTACACCTTC.